The 2 T cell receptor beta chains in this list originate from one sample, sequenced in a study of T cell repertoires in cytomegalovirus infection (dated by TCRdb to the late 2010s). This specimen's treatment or condition label, interpreted: in vitro stimulation with specific CMV peptide epitopes to enrich CMV-specific T cells. Sequenced on an Illumina HiSeq 1500. The public reads were reanalyzed by TCRdb: fastp trimming at Q25, MiXCR alignment, in-frame beta chains only. Entries that share a CDR3 protein sequence are merged under the most common genes and DNA. This sample comprises roughly 500,000 distinct CDR3 sequences, about 42% of them detected only once. The ten biggest clones cover about 45% of the sample. Antigen specificity for these receptors is unknown. Sequencing used cultured PBMCs, obtained from culture after CMV antigen stimulation. These receptors were collected from a human donor in good health (CMV status not recorded). Some clones in this sample may be carry-over from other donors' samples.

V and J are TRBV18 and TRBJ2-6; D uncertain. The ends were cut back, 7 bases at V and 1 base at J, with 11 bases in the middle. CDR3 length: 15 residues. Germline V gene lookup returns CDR1 KGHSH and CDR2 LQKENI. CDR3 DNA sequence: TGTGCCAGCTTAAGAGGAAGTTCTGGGGCCAACGTCCTGACTTTC. This sequence encodes CASLRGSSGANVLTF. Complete variable domain (other parts from reference TRBV18 and TRBJ2-6): NAGVMQNPRHLVRRRGQEARLRCSPMKGHSHVYWYRQLPEEGLKFMVYLQKENIIDESGMPKERFSAEFPKEGPSILRIQQVVRGDSAAYFCASLRGSSGANVLTFGAGSRLTVL.

Only a few counts were recorded for this clonotype. The V and J genes are TRBV7-6 and TRBJ2-5; D possibly corresponds to TRBD1 (5 bases). Deletions cut 2 bases from V and 3 bases from J, with 13 bases between. Germline loops: CDR1 SGHVS, CDR2 FNYEAQ. The CDR3 totals 15 residues. CDR3 sequence: CASSLRAGNEETQYF. The CDR3 region has the DNA TGTGCCAGCAGCTTAAGGGCAGGGAATGAAGAGACCCAGTACTTC.